A selection of T cell receptor beta chains follows, all from one sample in a study of cytomegalovirus exposure and HLA in healthy donors. Data came from immunoSEQ multiplex PCR; TCRdb stores just in-frame clones and leaves some out. Among around 100,000 clones, 75% to 85% were seen once, and the ten largest hold under 13%. Sequencing input: PBMCs. The receptors derive from a woman younger than 35 in good health and CMV-seropositive. Both conserved end residues are part of each CDR3. A D gene is named only where the DNA matches it firmly. Size is omitted from some rows. Given values are once, few, many or a class for expanded clones.

clone size: -; J gene: TRBJ2-7; CDR3 length: 13; D gene: TRBD1; V gene: TRBV2; CDR3 DNA: TGTGCCAGCAGACGACAGGGGGTGGACGAGCAGTACTTC; CDR3 protein: CASRRQGVDEQYF
clone size: -; J gene: TRBJ2-7; CDR3 length: 15; D gene: TRBD1; V gene: TRBV11-3; CDR3 DNA: TGTGCCAGCAGCGCCTCCGGGACAGGGTTTCGCGAGCAGTACTTC; CDR3 protein: CASSASGTGFREQYF
clone size: few; J gene: TRBJ1-4; CDR3 length: 16; D gene: -; V gene: TRBV4-2; CDR3 DNA: TGTGCCAGCAGCCAGCGGGACGGAACAACTAATGAAAAACTGTTTTTT; CDR3 protein: CASSQRDGTTNEKLFF
clone size: -; J gene: TRBJ1-2; CDR3 length: 15; D gene: TRBD1; V gene: TRBV4-1; CDR3 DNA: TGCGCCAGCAGCCACGACAGGGGGCGTGAGTCTGGCTACACCTTC; CDR3 protein: CASSHDRGRESGYTF
clone size: -; J gene: TRBJ2-7; CDR3 length: 17; D gene: TRBD2; V gene: TRBV5-1; CDR3 DNA: TGCGCCAGCAGCTTGGGGCTAGCGGGGGCGAGCTCCTACGAGCAGTACTTC; CDR3 protein: CASSLGLAGASSYEQYF
clone size: -; J gene: TRBJ1-2; CDR3 length: 15; D gene: -; V gene: TRBV5-4; CDR3 DNA: TGTGCCAGCAGCTCCATAAGCCGACGGGACTATGGCTACACCTTC; CDR3 protein: CASSSISRRDYGYTF
clone size: -; J gene: TRBJ2-4; CDR3 length: 14; D gene: TRBD1; V gene: TRBV18; CDR3 DNA: TGTGCCAGCTCACCGTTCGACAGGGAAAGCATTCAGTACTTC; CDR3 protein: CASSPFDRESIQYF
clone size: -; J gene: TRBJ1-4; CDR3 length: 17; D gene: -; V gene: TRBV5-1; CDR3 DNA: TGCGCCAGCAGCCCCACCTCACTGACAGGTCGACTTGAAAAACTGTTTTTT; CDR3 protein: CASSPTSLTGRLEKLFF
clone size: few; J gene: TRBJ2-2; CDR3 length: 13; D gene: -; V gene: TRBV7-7; CDR3 DNA: TGTGCTAGCTACTCACGGTTCACCGGGGAGCTGTTTTTT; CDR3 protein: CASYSRFTGELFF
clone size: few; J gene: TRBJ1-1; CDR3 length: 14; D gene: -; V gene: TRBV28; CDR3 DNA: TGTGCCAGCAGGGGGGCAGAAGGCAGCGCTGAAGCTTTCTTT; CDR3 protein: CASRGAEGSAEAFF
clone size: -; J gene: TRBJ1-4; CDR3 length: 14; D gene: -; V gene: TRBV2; CDR3 DNA: TGTGCCAGCAGTGAATGGGGGGGCGATGAAAAACTGTTTTTT; CDR3 protein: CASSEWGGDEKLFF
clone size: -; J gene: TRBJ1-2; CDR3 length: 13; D gene: TRBD1; V gene: TRBV6-1; CDR3 DNA: TGTGCCAGCAGTGAGACAGGGGACGGTGGCTACACCTTC; CDR3 protein: CASSETGDGGYTF
clone size: few; J gene: TRBJ2-3; CDR3 length: 14; D gene: -; V gene: TRBV12-1; CDR3 DNA: TGTGCCAGACCTCGGACAGGGAGCACAGATACGCAGTATTTT; CDR3 protein: CARPRTGSTDTQYF
clone size: -; J gene: TRBJ1-2; CDR3 length: 14; D gene: -; V gene: TRBV5-4; CDR3 DNA: TGTGCCAGCAGTGCCGGACAGAGCATTTATGGCTACACCTTC; CDR3 protein: CASSAGQSIYGYTF
clone size: -; J gene: TRBJ2-5; CDR3 length: 16; D gene: -; V gene: TRBV23-1; CDR3 DNA: TGCGCCAGCATCCAGTGGGCCGGGGAGGCCAAAGAGACCCAGTACTTC; CDR3 protein: CASIQWAGEAKETQYF
clone size: -; J gene: TRBJ2-3; CDR3 length: 12; D gene: -; V gene: TRBV7-9; CDR3 DNA: TGTGCCAGCAGAGGACAGCTGAGTACGCAGTATTTT; CDR3 protein: CASRGQLSTQYF
clone size: -; J gene: TRBJ2-1; CDR3 length: 12; D gene: -; V gene: TRBV6-5; CDR3 DNA: TGTGCCAGCAGCCTTCTCGGAGGTGAGCAGTTCTTC; CDR3 protein: CASSLLGGEQFF
clone size: -; J gene: TRBJ2-7; CDR3 length: 14; D gene: TRBD1; V gene: TRBV5-6; CDR3 DNA: TGTGCCAGCAGCGCGGGACAGGGGATTTACGAGCAGTACTTC; CDR3 protein: CASSAGQGIYEQYF
clone size: -; J gene: TRBJ2-7; CDR3 length: 13; D gene: TRBD1; V gene: TRBV18; CDR3 DNA: TGTGCCAGCCAGGGGGCCCATCCCTACGAGCAGTACTTC; CDR3 protein: CASQGAHPYEQYF
clone size: -; J gene: TRBJ2-3; CDR3 length: 17; D gene: TRBD2; V gene: TRBV5-6; CDR3 DNA: TGTGCCAGCAGCCCGACTAGCGGGCGAACTAGCACAGATACGCAGTATTTT; CDR3 protein: CASSPTSGRTSTDTQYF
clone size: -; J gene: TRBJ2-1; CDR3 length: 16; D gene: TRBD1; V gene: TRBV10-3; CDR3 DNA: TGTGCCATCAGTGAGTCCAGCAGGGGGCTCTACAATGAGCAGTTCTTC; CDR3 protein: CAISESSRGLYNEQFF
clone size: -; J gene: TRBJ2-1; CDR3 length: 15; D gene: TRBD2; V gene: TRBV7-2; CDR3 DNA: TGTGCCAGCAGCGACCGGGCGGGAGTAGGCTATGAGCAGTTCTTC; CDR3 protein: CASSDRAGVGYEQFF
clone size: -; J gene: TRBJ2-5; CDR3 length: 17; D gene: TRBD2; V gene: TRBV5-1; CDR3 DNA: TGCGCCAGCAGCCTATCTCGGACTAGCGGGGGAAAAGAGACCCAGTACTTC; CDR3 protein: CASSLSRTSGGKETQYF
clone size: few; J gene: TRBJ1-5; CDR3 length: 15; D gene: -; V gene: TRBV10-3; CDR3 DNA: TGTGCCATCAGTGAGTCGGAGCTTAGCAATCAGCCCCAGCATTTT; CDR3 protein: CAISESELSNQPQHF
clone size: -; J gene: TRBJ2-7; CDR3 length: 17; D gene: TRBD2; V gene: TRBV5-6; CDR3 DNA: TGTGCCAGCAGCTTGGCCAGAGCCGGGACTAGGTCGAACGAGCAGTACTTC; CDR3 protein: CASSLARAGTRSNEQYF
clone size: once; J gene: TRBJ2-7; CDR3 length: 16; D gene: TRBD2; V gene: TRBV27; CDR3 DNA: TGTGCCAGCAGTTTAGAGCCTAGCGGGAGTCCCTACGAGCAGTACTTC; CDR3 protein: CASSLEPSGSPYEQYF
clone size: -; J gene: TRBJ1-4; CDR3 length: 14; D gene: TRBD1; V gene: TRBV5-4; CDR3 DNA: TGTGCCAGCAGCCGGACAGGGGAAGGAGAAAAACTGTTTTTT; CDR3 protein: CASSRTGEGEKLFF
clone size: -; J gene: TRBJ2-3; CDR3 length: 19; D gene: TRBD2; V gene: TRBV7-2; CDR3 DNA: TGTGCCAGCAGCCCTCGATGGGCTAGCGGGGGGCATAACACAGATACGCAGTATTTT; CDR3 protein: CASSPRWASGGHNTDTQYF
clone size: -; J gene: TRBJ2-1; CDR3 length: 14; D gene: -; V gene: TRBV19; CDR3 DNA: -; CDR3 protein: CASTSDSSYNEQFF
clone size: -; J gene: TRBJ2-3; CDR3 length: 18; D gene: TRBD2; V gene: TRBV5-6; CDR3 DNA: TGTGCCAGCAGCTTGGCCTCGGGGGTAGCGGGAGGGCCCGGTACGCAGTATTTT; CDR3 protein: CASSLASGVAGGPGTQYF
clone size: -; J gene: TRBJ2-5; CDR3 length: 14; D gene: -; V gene: TRBV6-1; CDR3 DNA: TGTGCCAGCAGTGAGGTCTGGCCCCCAGAGACCCAGTACTTC; CDR3 protein: CASSEVWPPETQYF
clone size: few; J gene: TRBJ1-3; CDR3 length: 15; D gene: -; V gene: TRBV5-1; CDR3 DNA: TGCGCCAGCAGCTTGGAGGCAGCGGATGGAAACACCATATATTTT; CDR3 protein: CASSLEAADGNTIYF
clone size: few; J gene: TRBJ2-2; CDR3 length: 15; D gene: -; V gene: TRBV9; CDR3 DNA: TGTGCCAGCAGCCGAGAGGGTACGAACACCGGGGAGCTGTTTTTT; CDR3 protein: CASSREGTNTGELFF
clone size: few; J gene: TRBJ2-1; CDR3 length: 14; D gene: TRBD2; V gene: TRBV18; CDR3 DNA: TGTGCCAGCTCTGGGGGACTAGAGGGGTATGAGCAGTTCTTC; CDR3 protein: CASSGGLEGYEQFF